Presented here are 24 T cell receptor beta chains from one specimen sequenced in a study of T cell responses to AZD1222 COVID-19 vaccine. Sequenced by immunoSEQ multiplex PCR; TCRdb stores in-frame clones only, minus some. The table lists about 110,000 clones, approximately 90% of them singletons. The sample consisted of peripheral blood, taken on day 0 of MenACWY control vaccination. These receptors were collected from an adult in good health.

The gene calls are TRBV7-9 and TRBJ1-4; TRBD1 matches 7 bases. Germline V lookup: CDR1 SEHNR, CDR2 FQNEAQ (reference sequence). Germline trimming cut 5 bases from V and 15 bases from J; bases unmatched to any gene: 12. This CDR3 spans 13 amino acids. In DNA form, the CDR3 reads TGTGCCAGCAGCCCTCCGGCGGGACAGAAGGTGTTTTTT. Its protein product is CASSPPAGQKVFF.

This clone showed up just once. The chain combines TRBV7-9 with TRBJ2-7; 12 bases agree with TRBD2. CDR3 length: 15 amino acids. Looked up from germline, CDR1 is SEHNR and CDR2 is FQNEAQ (reference sequence). Trimming cost V 4 bases and J 6 bases; bases outside gene matches: 7. CDR3 DNA: TGTGCCAGCAGCTCCGGGGGGGGACTAGCGGGCGAGCAGTACTTC. Residues: CASSSGGGLAGEQYF.

The J gene is TRBJ1-1, the V gene TRBV5-1; 10 bases align to TRBD1. CDR1 and CDR2 (germline): SGHRS, YFSETQ. Trimming removed 5 bases from V and 4 bases from J; junction bases left unmatched: 2. This CDR3 has 13 amino acids. The CDR3 protein is CASSRDRGTEAFF. As DNA, the CDR3 is TGCGCCAGCAGTCGGGACAGGGGCACTGAAGCTTTCTTT.

The chain couples TRBV5-5 to TRBJ2-3; TRBD1 is a possible D gene (5 bases). V gave up 0 bases and J gave up 5 bases, with 10 bases separating them. The CDR3 consists of 14 residues. Germline V gene data show CDR1 as SGHKS and CDR2 as YYEKEE (reference sequence). The CDR3 here is CASSLGRAGDTQYF. The CDR3 DNA reads as TGTGCCAGCAGCTTGGGCAGGGCTGGAGATACGCAGTATTTT.

This chain joins TRBV5-5 and TRBJ2-7, with 11 bases identical to TRBD2. This CDR3 has 17 residues. Trimming removed 0 bases from V and 2 bases from J; junction bases left unmatched: 7. CDR1 is SGHKS, CDR2 YYEKEE, per germline (reference sequence). As DNA, the CDR3 is TGTGCCAGCAGCTTGGCCCTAGCGGGGGGCCTTACCTACGAGCAGTACTTC. Amino acid sequence: CASSLALAGGLTYEQYF.

In this sample, this clone turned up once. This chain uses TRBV7-3 with TRBJ1-1; D ambiguous. Germline assignment: CDR1 SGHTA and CDR2 FQGTGA. The length of the CDR3 is 13 residues. Trimming shortened V by 5 bases and J by 6 bases, and 13 bases separated the two germline ends. CDR3 DNA sequence: TGTGCCAGCAGCCCGGAGGGTAACGCTGAAGCTTTCTTT. It is translated as CASSPEGNAEAFF.

CDR3 region: CASSGGQTFNYGYTF. In DNA form, the CDR3 reads TGTGCCAGCAGCGGGGGACAGACCTTTAACTATGGCTACACCTTC. V gene TRBV28 combines with J gene TRBJ1-2; 7 positions agree with TRBD1. V lost 6 bases, J lost 1 base, and 8 bases stayed unmatched. The CDR3 consists of 15 residues. The V gene's germline CDR1 is MDHEN and CDR2 SYDVKM.

The V gene is TRBV4-3, the J gene TRBJ1-3; D not certain. CDR3 size: 14 residues. V was pared by 5 bases and J by 0 bases, with 8 bases between. Germline values: CDR1 LGHNA, CDR2 YSLEER. CDR3 in amino acids: CASSADDSGNTIYF. The DNA for the CDR3 is TGCGCCAGCAGCGCCGACGACTCTGGAAACACCATATATTTT.

The DNA of the CDR3 is TGTGCCAGCGGGCGGGGGGCCCGCTATGGCTACACCTTC. Translating gives CASGRGARYGYTF. This chain links TRBV28 with TRBJ1-2; possibly TRBD1 for D (6 bases). The V end lost 8 bases, the J end lost 4 bases, and 14 bases lay between the germline ends. The CDR3 has 13 amino acids. Looked up from germline, CDR1 is MDHEN and CDR2 is SYDVKM.

Concerning this clone: Other DNA sequences in this specimen translate into the identical CDR3. Here the CDR3 DNA reads TGTGCCAGCAGCGTAGGCGGGGAGACCCAGTACTTC. Encoded protein: CASSVGGETQYF. The chain combines TRBV9 with TRBJ2-5, with D tentatively TRBD2 (5 bases). The germline V gene encodes CDR1 SGDLS and CDR2 YYNGEE. The CDR3 spans 12 residues. With 0 bases removed from V and 5 bases from J, the gap between germline ends came to 5 bases.

The rearrangement joins TRBV19 to TRBJ1-2; D is unclear. CDR3 length: 13 residues. Germline loops: CDR1 LNHDA, CDR2 SQIVND (reference sequence). V lost 5 bases to trimming and J lost 4 bases, with 11 bases between them. The CDR3 region is CASSAGSSYGYTF. CDR3 DNA: TGTGCCAGTAGTGCGGGTTCCTCCTATGGCTACACCTTC.

The CDR3 coding sequence is TGTGCCAGCAGCTATGCGGACAGCCGTCGCAATCAGCCCCAGCATTTT. It yields the protein CASSYADSRRNQPQHF. This chain links TRBV5-6 with TRBJ1-5; D is possibly TRBD1 (6 bases). Deletions cut 3 bases from V and 2 bases from J, with 15 bases between. The CDR3 has 16 amino acids. Germline V CDR1 and CDR2: SGHDT, YYEEEE.

V and J are TRBV25-1 and TRBJ1-5; D unclear. The CDR3 totals 15 residues. Trimming cost V 3 bases and J 4 bases, with 13 bases left between them. Germline values: CDR1 MGHDK, CDR2 SYGVNS. The CDR3 loop reads CASSEAGRGNQPQHF. The CDR3, as DNA: TGTGCCAGCAGTGAGGCGGGAAGAGGAAATCAGCCCCAGCATTTT. Combining the CDR3 with reference TRBV25-1 and TRBJ1-5 gives the whole variable domain EADIYQTPRYLVIGTGKKITLECSQTMGHDKMYWYQQDPGMELHLIHYSYGVNSTEKGDLSSESTVSRIRTEHFPLTLESARPSHTSQYLCASSEAGRGNQPQHFGDGTRLSIL.

A note on this clone: Germline and junction disagree at one end, which may indicate a read error. The CDR3 loop is CASSRGQIDHSGNTIYF. CDR3 nucleotides: TGTGCTAGCAGCAGGGGACAGATAGACCACTCTGGAAACACCATATATTTT. This rearrangement joins TRBV7-7 to TRBJ1-3; 7 bases are shared with TRBD1. Per the germline V gene, CDR1 is SSHAT and CDR2 is FNYEAQ (reference sequence). The CDR3 is made up of 17 amino acids. The whole variable domain, remainder taken from reference TRBV7-7 and TRBJ1-3, is GAGVSQSPRYKVTKRGQDVTLRCDPISSHATLYWYQQALGQGPEFLTYFNYEAQPDKSGLPSDRFSAERPEGSISTLTIQRTEQRDSAMYRCASSRGQIDHSGNTIYFGEGSWLTVV.

The genes are TRBV29-1 and TRBJ2-2; TRBD2 matches 9 bases. The germline CDR1 and CDR2 sequences are SQVTM and ANQGSEA. The trim removed 1 base at V and 0 bases at J, leaving 15 bases unmatched. The CDR3 length is 20 residues. CDR3 DNA: TGCAGCGTTGAAGTCTTAGGGGCTCAGGCTAGCGGGGCGAACACCGGGGAGCTGTTTTTT. Its protein is CSVEVLGAQASGANTGELFF.

The CDR3 region is CASSTGEDEQFF. The CDR3 nucleotides are TGTGCCAGCAGTACAGGGGAGGATGAGCAGTTCTTC. This chain joins TRBV6-5 and TRBJ2-1; weak D call: TRBD1 (7 bases). The germline V gene encodes CDR1 MNHEY and CDR2 SVGAGI. The germline V and J ends were trimmed by 5 bases and 8 bases, with 10 bases remaining between them. The CDR3 sequence is 12 residues long.

This rearrangement joins TRBV29-1 to TRBJ1-1; 7 positions match TRBD1. Germline V gene data show CDR1 as SQVTM and CDR2 as ANQGSEA. V lost 4 bases to trimming and J lost 4 bases; unmatched junction nucleotides: 6. The CDR3 spans 13 residues. This chain's CDR3 is CSVGKGAGTEAFF. For the CDR3, the DNA is TGCAGCGTTGGTAAGGGGGCAGGCACTGAAGCTTTCTTT.

The V gene is TRBV5-1, the J gene TRBJ1-4; no reliable D call. The CDR3 length is 14 residues. Looked up from germline, CDR1 is SGHRS and CDR2 is YFSETQ. V shed 4 bases and J shed 7 bases, with 14 bases lying between them. CDR3: CASSLDTAREKLFF. In nucleotides, the CDR3 is TGCGCCAGCAGCCTCGACACCGCCCGTGAAAAACTGTTTTTT. Complete variable domain (other parts from reference TRBV5-1 and TRBJ1-4): KAGVTQTPRYLIKTRGQQVTLSCSPISGHRSVSWYQQTPGQGLQFLFEYFSETQRNKGNFPGRFSGRQFSNSRSEMNVSTLELGDSALYLCASSLDTAREKLFFGSGTQLSVL.

V gene TRBV11-3 combines with J gene TRBJ2-7, with D maybe TRBD1 (6 bases). The CDR3 is 16 amino acids. From germline, CDR1 is SGHNT and CDR2 YENEEA. Trimming cost V 3 bases and J 5 bases, with 20 bases left between them. CDR3 region: CASSFPRAGVVDEQYF. The CDR3, as DNA: TGTGCCAGCAGCTTCCCGCGGGCAGGGGTGGTTGACGAGCAGTACTTC.

The CDR3, as DNA: TGTGCCATCAGTCCCGGGACAGGGGGCTTTGGCTACACCTTC. Encoded protein: CAISPGTGGFGYTF. V and J are TRBV10-3 and TRBJ1-2, with 12 bases that match TRBD1. The CDR3 has 14 amino acids. V lost 5 bases and J lost 7; bases outside the gene matches: 5. The V gene's germline CDR1 is ENHRY and CDR2 SYGVKD.

This chain connects TRBV29-1 to TRBJ1-4; D unresolved. CDR3 size: 13 residues. The germline V gene encodes CDR1 SQVTM and CDR2 ANQGSEA. Trimming stripped 3 bases from V and 8 bases from J, with 13 bases between. This CDR3 is CSVDGGPDEKLFF. CDR3 bases: TGCAGCGTTGATGGTGGTCCTGACGAAAAACTGTTTTTT.

The chain links TRBV5-4 to TRBJ1-1, with 9 bases lining up with TRBD1. The length of the CDR3 is 13 residues. Germline CDR1 SGHNT, CDR2 YYREEE (reference sequence). Trimming removed 0 bases from V and 10 bases from J; junction bases left unmatched: 4. CDR3 region: CASSLDHRGRAFF. The CDR3, as DNA: TGTGCCAGCAGCTTGGACCACAGGGGGCGAGCTTTCTTT.

The chain combines TRBV6-2 or TRBV6-3 with TRBJ2-5, with 12 bases identical to TRBD2. Germline V gene sequence: CDR1 MNHEY, CDR2 SVGEGT. There are 15 residues in the CDR3. Trimming removed 4 bases from V and 6 bases from J; junction bases left unmatched: 6. As DNA, the CDR3 is TGTGCCAGCAGTTCCGTGACTAGCGGGGGAAAGACCCAGTACTTC. Translating gives CASSSVTSGGKTQYF.

The CDR3 DNA reads as TGCGCCAGCAGCCGGAACAGGGGAAACACCATATATTTT. Encoded protein: CASSRNRGNTIYF. The chain uses TRBV4-3 and TRBJ1-3; perhaps TRBD1 as D (5 bases). Germline V gene lookup returns CDR1 LGHNA and CDR2 YSLEER. This CDR3 has 13 residues. The V end was cut by 4 bases, the J end by 4 bases, with 8 bases between.